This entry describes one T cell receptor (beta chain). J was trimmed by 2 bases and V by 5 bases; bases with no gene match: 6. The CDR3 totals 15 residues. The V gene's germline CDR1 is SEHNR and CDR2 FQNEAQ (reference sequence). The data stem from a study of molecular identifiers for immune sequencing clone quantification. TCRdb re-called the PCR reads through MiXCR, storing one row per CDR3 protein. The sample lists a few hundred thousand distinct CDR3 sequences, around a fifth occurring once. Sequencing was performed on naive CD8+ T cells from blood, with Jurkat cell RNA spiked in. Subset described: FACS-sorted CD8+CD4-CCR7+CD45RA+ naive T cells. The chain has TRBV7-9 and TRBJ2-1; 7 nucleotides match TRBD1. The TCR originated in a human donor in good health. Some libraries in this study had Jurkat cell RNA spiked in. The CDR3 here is CASSPLTGTYNEQFF. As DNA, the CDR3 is TGTGCCAGCAGCCCACTGACAGGGACCTACAATGAGCAGTTCTTC.